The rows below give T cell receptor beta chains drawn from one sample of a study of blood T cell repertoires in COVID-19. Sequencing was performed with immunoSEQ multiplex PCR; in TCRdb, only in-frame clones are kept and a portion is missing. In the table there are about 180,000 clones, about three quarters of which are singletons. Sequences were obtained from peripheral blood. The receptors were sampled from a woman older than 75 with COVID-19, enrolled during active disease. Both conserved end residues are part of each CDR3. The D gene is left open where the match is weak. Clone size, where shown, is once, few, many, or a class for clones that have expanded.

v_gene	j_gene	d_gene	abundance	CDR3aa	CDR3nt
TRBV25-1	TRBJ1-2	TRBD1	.	CASSGGSTGTGYTF	TGTGCCAGCAGTGGGGGTTCGACAGGGACTGGCTACACCTTC
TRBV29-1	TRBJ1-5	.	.	CSVGGGGNQPQHF	TGCAGCGTAGGAGGCGGGGGCAATCAGCCCCAGCATTTT
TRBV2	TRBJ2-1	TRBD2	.	CASSEGGGREIF	TGTGCCAGCAGTGAAGGGGGGGGACGGGAGATCTTC
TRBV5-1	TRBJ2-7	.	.	CASRRFAEERVPYEQYF	TGCGCCAGCAGGCGGTTTGCGGAGGAGCGGGTACCCTACGAGCAGTACTTC
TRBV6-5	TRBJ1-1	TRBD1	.	CASSYSTTGMNTEAFF	TGTGCCAGCAGTTACTCAACGACAGGGATGAACACTGAAGCTTTCTTT
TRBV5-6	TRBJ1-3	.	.	CASSIQGPAGNTIYF	TGTGCCAGCAGCATCCAGGGGCCGGCTGGAAACACCATATATTTT
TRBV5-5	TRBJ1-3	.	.	CASSYSGQTGNTIYF	TGTGCCAGCAGCTATTCAGGGCAGACCGGAAACACCATATATTTT
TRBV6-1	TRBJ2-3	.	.	CASSERQFFTDTQYF	TGTGCCAGCAGTGAACGACAGTTTTTCACAGATACGCAGTATTTT
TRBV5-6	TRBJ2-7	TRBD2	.	CASRSKGLAVYEQYF	TGTGCCAGCAGGTCAAAGGGACTAGCGGTTTACGAGCAGTACTTC
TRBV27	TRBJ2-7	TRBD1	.	CASSPTGTGVYEQYF	TGTGCCAGCAGTCCAACCGGGACAGGGGTCTACGAGCAGTACTTC
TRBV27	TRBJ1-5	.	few	CASSRGTQPQHF	TGTGCCAGCAGCCGCGGAACCCAGCCCCAGCATTTT
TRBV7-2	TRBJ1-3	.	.	CASSQDPQGSGNTIYF	TGTGCCAGCAGCCAAGACCCGCAGGGCTCGGGAAACACCATATATTTT
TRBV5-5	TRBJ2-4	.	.	CATQTGLAKNIQYF	TGTGCCACTCAGACAGGACTAGCCAAAAACATTCAGTACTTC
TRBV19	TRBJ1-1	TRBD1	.	CASRDRELTEAFF	TGTGCCAGTAGGGACAGGGAACTCACTGAAGCTTTCTTT
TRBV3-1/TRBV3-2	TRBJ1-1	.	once	CASSQEGGNTEAFF	TGTGCCAGCAGCCAAGAAGGGGGAAACACTGAAGCTTTCTTT
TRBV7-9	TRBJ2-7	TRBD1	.	CASSAWDRSYEQYF	TGTGCCAGCAGCGCCTGGGACAGGAGCTACGAGCAGTACTTC
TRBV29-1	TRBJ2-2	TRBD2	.	CSVEGTSGLQDTGELFF	TGCAGCGTTGAAGGGACTAGCGGACTCCAGGACACCGGGGAGCTGTTTTTT
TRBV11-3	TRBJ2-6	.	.	CASTGSGANVLTF	TGTGCCAGCACCGGTTCTGGGGCCAACGTCCTGACTTTC
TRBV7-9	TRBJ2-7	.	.	CASSAEDSSYEQYF	TGTGCCAGCAGCGCTGAGGACAGCTCCTACGAGCAGTACTTC
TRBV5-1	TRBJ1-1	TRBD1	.	CASSGTTGSETEAFF	TGCGCCAGCAGCGGTACGACAGGGAGCGAAACTGAAGCTTTCTTT
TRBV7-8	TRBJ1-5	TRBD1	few	CASSLVGDRGGQPQHF	TGTGCCAGCAGCTTAGTAGGGGACAGGGGAGGTCAGCCCCAGCATTTT
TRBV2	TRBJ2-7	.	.	CASGGSYEQYF	TGTGCCAGCGGGGGCAGCTACGAGCAGTACTTC
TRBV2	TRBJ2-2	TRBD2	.	CASSYTSGSYNTGELFF	TGTGCCAGCAGTTACACTAGCGGGAGCTACAACACCGGGGAGCTGTTTTTT
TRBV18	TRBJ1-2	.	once	CASSPPSIYGYTF	TGTGCCAGCTCACCACCATCTATCTATGGCTACACCTTC
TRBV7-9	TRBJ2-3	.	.	CASSLNGRGADTQYF	TGTGCCAGCAGCTTAAACGGGAGAGGGGCAGATACGCAGTATTTT
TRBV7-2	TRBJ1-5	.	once	CASSLIRGAGQPQHF	TGTGCCAGCAGCTTAATCAGGGGCGCAGGTCAGCCCCAGCATTTT
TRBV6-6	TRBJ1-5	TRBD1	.	CASRWTGSGQPQHF	TGTGCCAGCAGGTGGACAGGGAGTGGTCAGCCCCAGCATTTT
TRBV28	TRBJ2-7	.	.	CASSLQRAGGTYEQYF	TGTGCCAGCAGTTTACAGAGGGCAGGGGGGACCTACGAGCAGTACTTC
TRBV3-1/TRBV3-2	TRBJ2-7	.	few	CASSQDWGSPSYEQYF	TGTGCCAGCAGCCAAGATTGGGGCTCCCCCTCCTACGAGCAGTACTTC
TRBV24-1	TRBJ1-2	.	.	CATSDPTAPYGYTF	TGTGCCACCAGTGATCCGACAGCACCCTATGGCTACACCTTC
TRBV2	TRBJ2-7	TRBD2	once	CASRETSASYEQYF	TGTGCCAGCAGAGAAACTAGCGCATCCTACGAGCAGTACTTC
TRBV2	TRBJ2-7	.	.	CASSEMAVGGYEQYF	TGTGCCAGCAGTGAGATGGCAGTGGGGGGTTACGAGCAGTACTTC
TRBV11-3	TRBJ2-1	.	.	CASSLRLAYNEQFF	TGTGCCAGCAGCTTAAGGCTAGCGTACAATGAGCAGTTCTTC
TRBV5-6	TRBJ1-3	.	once	CASSPDSGNTIYF	TGTGCCAGCAGCCCGGACAGCGGAAACACCATATATTTT
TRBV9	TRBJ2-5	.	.	CASSVEGRQETQYF	TGTGCCAGCAGCGTAGAGGGGAGGCAAGAGACCCAGTACTTC
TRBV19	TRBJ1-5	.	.	CASSIAPYSNQPQHF	TGTGCCAGTAGTATAGCCCCCTATAGCAATCAGCCCCAGCATTTT
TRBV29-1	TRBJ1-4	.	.	CSVESPLGATNEKLFF	TGCAGCGTTGAATCACCTTTGGGGGCTACTAATGAAAAACTGTTTTTT
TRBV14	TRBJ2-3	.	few	CASSHIGGTDTQYF	TGTGCCAGCAGCCATATAGGGGGCACAGATACGCAGTATTTT
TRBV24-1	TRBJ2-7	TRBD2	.	CATSAPGGNEQYF	TGTGCCACCAGTGCCCCCGGGGGGAACGAGCAGTACTTC
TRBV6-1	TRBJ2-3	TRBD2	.	CASSEVTLAGGSTDTQYF	TGTGCCAGCAGTGAAGTGACCCTAGCGGGAGGCTCGACAGATACGCAGTATTTT
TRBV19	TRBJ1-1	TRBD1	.	CASSQGDGEAFF	TGTGCCAGTAGCCAGGGGGATGGTGAAGCTTTCTTT
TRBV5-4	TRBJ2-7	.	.	CASSLEQNYEQYF	TGTGCCAGCAGCTTGGAACAAAACTACGAGCAGTACTTC
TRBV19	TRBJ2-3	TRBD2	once	CASSMTPRTSGSGSDTQYF	TGTGCCAGTAGTATGACCCCTCGGACTAGCGGGAGTGGTTCAGATACGCAGTATTTT
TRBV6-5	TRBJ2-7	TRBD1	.	CASSWGQGSENEQYF	TGTGCCAGCAGTTGGGGACAGGGCAGTGAAAACGAGCAGTACTTC
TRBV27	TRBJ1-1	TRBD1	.	CASSHGTDFEAFF	TGTGCCAGCAGTCACGGGACAGACTTTGAAGCTTTCTTT
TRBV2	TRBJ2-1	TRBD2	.	CASSGLAGTNEQFF	TGTGCCAGCAGTGGACTAGCGGGAACTAATGAGCAGTTCTTC
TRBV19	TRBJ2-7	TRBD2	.	CASSIVAGGPTSLYEQYF	TGTGCCAGTAGTATAGTAGCGGGAGGGCCTACGTCGCTGTACGAGCAGTACTTC
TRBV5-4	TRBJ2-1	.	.	CASSFGGTVNEQFF	TGTGCCAGCAGCTTTGGGGGGACAGTTAATGAGCAGTTCTTC
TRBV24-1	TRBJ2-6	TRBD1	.	CATSERQGAGANVLTF	TGTGCCACCAGTGAACGACAGGGGGCCGGGGCCAACGTCCTGACTTTC
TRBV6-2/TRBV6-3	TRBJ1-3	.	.	CASSWASRSSGNTIYF	TGTGCCAGCAGTTGGGCCTCTCGCAGCTCTGGAAACACCATATATTTT
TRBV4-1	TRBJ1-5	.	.	CASSQRRGSNQPQHF	TGCGCCAGCAGCCAACGTAGGGGGAGCAATCAGCCCCAGCATTTT
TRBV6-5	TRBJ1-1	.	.	CASSRDRLGTEAFF	TGTGCCAGCAGTCGTGACAGGTTGGGCACTGAAGCTTTCTTT
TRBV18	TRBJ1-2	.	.	CASSPLPTVPFYGYTF	TGTGCCAGCTCACCCCTTCCGACAGTCCCCTTCTATGGCTACACCTTC
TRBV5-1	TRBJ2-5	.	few	CASSSRAPVQETQYF	TGCGCCAGCAGCTCCAGGGCGCCCGTCCAAGAGACCCAGTACTTC
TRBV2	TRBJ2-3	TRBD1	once	CASSGQGTDTQYF	TGTGCCAGCAGTGGACAGGGAACAGATACGCAGTATTTT
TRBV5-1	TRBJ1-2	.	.	CASSTSTDNYGYTF	TGCGCCAGCAGCACCTCGACAGATAACTATGGCTACACCTTC
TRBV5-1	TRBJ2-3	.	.	CASSLDPQADTQYF	TGCGCCAGCAGCTTGGACCCACAGGCAGATACGCAGTATTTT
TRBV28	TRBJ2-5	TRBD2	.	CASSPGLAGETQYF	TGTGCCAGCAGTCCGGGACTAGCGGGAGAGACCCAGTACTTC
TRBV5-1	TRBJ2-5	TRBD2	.	CASSLESSGRNQYF	TGCGCCAGCAGCTTGGAGTCTAGCGGGAGGAACCAGTACTTC
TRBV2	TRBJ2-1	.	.	CASDGEDSYNEQFF	TGTGCCAGCGACGGCGAGGACTCCTACAATGAGCAGTTCTTC